This T cell receptor (beta chain) was retrieved from a study of cytomegalovirus exposure and HLA in healthy donors. Study background: Researchers found that roughly 80% of a few hundred genotyped donors fell within the Caucasian-associated ancestry cluster. Study-level results: The authors assumed roughly uniform sequencing depth across donors for presence/absence analyses. Reports indicated that the classifier achieved high specificity and sensitivity in diagnosing cytomegalovirus status.

A word on this clone: Its antigen is currently unknown.

This CDR3 contains 14 residues. Looked up from germline, CDR1 is LNHDA and CDR2 is SQIVND (reference sequence). V was pared by 7 bases and J by 5 bases, with 17 bases between. PCR employed 60 Vbeta and 13 Jbeta primers. Clones were sequenced by immunoSEQ multiplex PCR, and TCRdb holds only the in-frame ones, with some missing. Seen here are over 100,000 clones, 66% observed once, and the top ten hold approximately 1.5%. The gene calls are TRBV19 and TRBJ1-1; the D gene is possibly TRBD1 (6 bases). Source material: PBMCs. The receptor was derived from a man aged 18 to 30 in good health and CMV-seronegative. The CDR3 reads CASNPGHRDTEAFF. The CDR3 DNA is TGTGCCAGTAATCCGGGACACAGGGATACTGAAGCTTTCTTT.